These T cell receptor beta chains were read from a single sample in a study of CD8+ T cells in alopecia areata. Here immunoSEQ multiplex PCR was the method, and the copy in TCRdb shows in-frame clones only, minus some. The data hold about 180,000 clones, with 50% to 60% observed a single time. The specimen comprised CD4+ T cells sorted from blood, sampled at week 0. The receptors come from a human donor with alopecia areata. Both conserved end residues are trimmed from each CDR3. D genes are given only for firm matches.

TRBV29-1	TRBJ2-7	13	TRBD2	SVEDPGGSSYEQY
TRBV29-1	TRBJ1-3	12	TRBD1	SVEDRSSGNTIY
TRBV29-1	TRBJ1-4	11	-	SVGPLGEEKLF
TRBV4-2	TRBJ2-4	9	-	ASSQDYLQY
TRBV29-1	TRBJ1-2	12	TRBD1	SVLRATGGDGYT
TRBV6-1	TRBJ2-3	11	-	ASSGGLADTQY
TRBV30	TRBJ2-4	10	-	AWCSAKNIQY
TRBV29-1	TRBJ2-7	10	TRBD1	SVGGGSYEQY
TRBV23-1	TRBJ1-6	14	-	ASSQSGPGTCSPLH
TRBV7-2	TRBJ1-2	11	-	ASSPDSNYGYT
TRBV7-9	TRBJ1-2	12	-	ASSFNQGAYGYT
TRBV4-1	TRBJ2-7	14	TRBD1	ASSRYGTGGRHEQY
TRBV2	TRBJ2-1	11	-	ASSGGDVNEQF
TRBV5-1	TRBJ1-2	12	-	ASNGGRGTYGYT
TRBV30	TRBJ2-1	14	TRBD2	AWSPPVGGSYNEQF
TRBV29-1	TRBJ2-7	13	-	SVEGTAQSSYEQY
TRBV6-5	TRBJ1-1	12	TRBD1	ASSYLTGDTEAF
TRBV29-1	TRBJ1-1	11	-	SVEGTQNTEAF
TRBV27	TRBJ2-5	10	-	ASTLGSETQY
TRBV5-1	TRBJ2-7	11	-	ASSLEGGYEQY
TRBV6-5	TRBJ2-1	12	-	ATRIEASDNEQF
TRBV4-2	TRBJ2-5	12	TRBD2	ASSQGTSTETQY
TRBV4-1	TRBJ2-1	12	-	ASSGGISYNEQF
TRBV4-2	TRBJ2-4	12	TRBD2	ASSQVGGENIQY
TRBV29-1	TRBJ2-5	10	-	SVGDNGETQY
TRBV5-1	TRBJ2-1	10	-	ASSLTFNEQF
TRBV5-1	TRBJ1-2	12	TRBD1	ASRKWGTEYGYT
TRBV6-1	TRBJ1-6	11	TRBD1	AGTDRYNSPLH
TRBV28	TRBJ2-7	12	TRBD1	ASSAPMTGTEQY
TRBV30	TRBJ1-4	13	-	AWSAPGATNEKLF
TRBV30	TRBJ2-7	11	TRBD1	AWSQGAAYEQY
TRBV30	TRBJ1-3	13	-	AWSVPGTSGNTIY
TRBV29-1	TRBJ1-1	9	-	SVHDYTEAF
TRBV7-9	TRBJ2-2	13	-	ASSLDSGNTGELF
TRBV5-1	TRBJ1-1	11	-	ASSLAQNTEAF
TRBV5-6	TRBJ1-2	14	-	ASSQGLGTGDYGYT
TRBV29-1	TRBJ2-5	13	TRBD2	SVTNAGVLQETQY
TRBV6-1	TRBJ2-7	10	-	ASSKTLLEQY
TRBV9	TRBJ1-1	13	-	ASSVERHPNTEAF
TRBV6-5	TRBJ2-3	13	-	ASTFTGSRTDTQY
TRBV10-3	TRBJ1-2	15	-	AISPTGPQNPNYGYT
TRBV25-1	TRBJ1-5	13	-	ARPPLGQLNQPQH
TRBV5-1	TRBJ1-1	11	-	ASRFRKDTEAF